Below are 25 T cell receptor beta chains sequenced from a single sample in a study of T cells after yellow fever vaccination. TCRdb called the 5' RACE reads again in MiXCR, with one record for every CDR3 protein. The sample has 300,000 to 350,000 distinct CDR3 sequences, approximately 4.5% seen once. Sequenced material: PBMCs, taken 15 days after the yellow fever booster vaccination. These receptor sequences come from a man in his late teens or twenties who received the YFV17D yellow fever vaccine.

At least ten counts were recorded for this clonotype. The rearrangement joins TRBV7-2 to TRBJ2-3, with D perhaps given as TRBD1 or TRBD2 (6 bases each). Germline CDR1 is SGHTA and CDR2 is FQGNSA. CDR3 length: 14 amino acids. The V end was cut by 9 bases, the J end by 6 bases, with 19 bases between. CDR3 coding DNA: TGTGCCAGTAGCCGGAGGGGGGCCCCGGATACGCAGTATTTT. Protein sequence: CASSRRGAPDTQYF.

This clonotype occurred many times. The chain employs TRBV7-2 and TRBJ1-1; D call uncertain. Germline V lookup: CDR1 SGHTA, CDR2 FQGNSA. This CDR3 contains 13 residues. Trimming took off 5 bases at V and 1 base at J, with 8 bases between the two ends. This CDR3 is CASSTQANTEAFF. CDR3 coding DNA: TGTGCCAGCAGCACCCAGGCGAACACTGAAGCTTTCTTT.

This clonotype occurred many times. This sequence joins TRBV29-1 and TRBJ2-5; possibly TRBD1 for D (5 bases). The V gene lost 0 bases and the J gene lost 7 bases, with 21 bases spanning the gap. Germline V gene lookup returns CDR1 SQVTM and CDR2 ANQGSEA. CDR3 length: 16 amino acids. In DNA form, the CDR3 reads TGCAGCGTTGAAGATCAAAGCCCTAGGGGTTACGGGACCCAGTACTTC. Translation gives CSVEDQSPRGYGTQYF.

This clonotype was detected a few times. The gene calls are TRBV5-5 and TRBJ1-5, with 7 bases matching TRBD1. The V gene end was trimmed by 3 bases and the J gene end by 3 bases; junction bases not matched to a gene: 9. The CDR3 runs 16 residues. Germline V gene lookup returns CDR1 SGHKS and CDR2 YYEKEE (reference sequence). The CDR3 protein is CASSSADRQANQPQHF. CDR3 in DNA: TGTGCCAGCAGCTCCGCGGACAGGCAGGCCAATCAGCCCCAGCATTTT.

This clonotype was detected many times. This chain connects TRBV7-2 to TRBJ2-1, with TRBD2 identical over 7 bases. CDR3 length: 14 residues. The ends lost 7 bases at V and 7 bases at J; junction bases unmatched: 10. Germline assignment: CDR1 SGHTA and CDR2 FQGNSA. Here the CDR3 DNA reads TGTGCCAGCAACCCCGGGACTACATTAAATGAGCAGTTCTTC. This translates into CASNPGTTLNEQFF.

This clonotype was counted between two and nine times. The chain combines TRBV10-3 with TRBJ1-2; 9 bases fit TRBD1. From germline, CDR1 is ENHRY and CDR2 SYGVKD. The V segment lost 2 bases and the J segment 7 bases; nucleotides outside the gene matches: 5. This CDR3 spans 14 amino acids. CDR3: CAISEGQGRSGYTF. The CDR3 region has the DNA TGTGCCATCAGTGAGGGACAGGGGAGATCTGGCTACACCTTC.

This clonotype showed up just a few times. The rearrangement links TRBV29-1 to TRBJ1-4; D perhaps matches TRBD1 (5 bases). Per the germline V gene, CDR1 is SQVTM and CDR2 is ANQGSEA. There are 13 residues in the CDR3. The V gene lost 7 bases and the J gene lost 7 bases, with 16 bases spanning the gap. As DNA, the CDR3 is TGCAGCGCCCTCGGGGGGGGGAGTGAAAAACTGTTTTTT. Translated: CSALGGGSEKLFF.

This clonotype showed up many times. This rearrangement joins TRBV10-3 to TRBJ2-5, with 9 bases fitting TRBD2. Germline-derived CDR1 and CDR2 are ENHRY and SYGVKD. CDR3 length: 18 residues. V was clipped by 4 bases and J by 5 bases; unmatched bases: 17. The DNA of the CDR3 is TGTGCCATCAGTGGGGGCAGCCCGACTAGCGGCCTAGGGGAGACCCAGTACTTC. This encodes CAISGGSPTSGLGETQYF.

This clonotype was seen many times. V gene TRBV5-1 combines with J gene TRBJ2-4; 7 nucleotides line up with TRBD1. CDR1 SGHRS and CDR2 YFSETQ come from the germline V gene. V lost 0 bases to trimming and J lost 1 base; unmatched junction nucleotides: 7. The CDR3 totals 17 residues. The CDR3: CASSLDKGQAAKNIQYF. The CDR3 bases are TGCGCCAGCAGCTTGGATAAAGGACAGGCGGCCAAAAACATTCAGTACTTC.

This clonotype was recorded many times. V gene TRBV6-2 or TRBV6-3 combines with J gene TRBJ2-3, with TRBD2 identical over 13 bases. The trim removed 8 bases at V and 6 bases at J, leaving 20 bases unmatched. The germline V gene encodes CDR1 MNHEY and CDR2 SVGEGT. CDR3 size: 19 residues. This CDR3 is CASGRQPGLAGLPVDTQYF. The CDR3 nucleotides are TGTGCCAGCGGGCGACAGCCGGGACTAGCGGGGTTACCTGTGGATACGCAGTATTTT.

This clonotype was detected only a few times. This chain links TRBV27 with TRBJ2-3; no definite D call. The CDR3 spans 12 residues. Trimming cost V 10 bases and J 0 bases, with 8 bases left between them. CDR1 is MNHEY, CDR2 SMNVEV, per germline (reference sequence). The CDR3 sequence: CATQPSTDTQYF. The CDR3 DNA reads TGTGCCACCCAGCCTAGCACAGATACGCAGTATTTT.

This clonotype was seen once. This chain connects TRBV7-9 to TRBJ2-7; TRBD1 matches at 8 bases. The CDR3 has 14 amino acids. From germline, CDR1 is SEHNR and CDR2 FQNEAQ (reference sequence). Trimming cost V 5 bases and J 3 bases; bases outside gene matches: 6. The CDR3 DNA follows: TGTGCCAGCAGCCCTGGACAGGGAGGCTACGAGCAGTACGTC. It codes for CASSPGQGGYEQYV.

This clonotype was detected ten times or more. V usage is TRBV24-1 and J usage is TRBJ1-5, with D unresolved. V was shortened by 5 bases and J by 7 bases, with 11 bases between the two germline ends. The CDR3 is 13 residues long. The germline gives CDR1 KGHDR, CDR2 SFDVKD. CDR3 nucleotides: TGTGCCACCAGTGGTAGCGGGGAACAGCCCCAGCATTTT. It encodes CATSGSGEQPQHF.

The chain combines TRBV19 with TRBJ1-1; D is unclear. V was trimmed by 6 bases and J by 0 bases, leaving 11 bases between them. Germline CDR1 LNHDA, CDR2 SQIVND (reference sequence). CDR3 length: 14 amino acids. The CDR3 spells CASRLRSLNTEAFF. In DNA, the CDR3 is TGTGCCAGTAGGTTGCGGTCGTTGAACACTGAAGCTTTCTTT.

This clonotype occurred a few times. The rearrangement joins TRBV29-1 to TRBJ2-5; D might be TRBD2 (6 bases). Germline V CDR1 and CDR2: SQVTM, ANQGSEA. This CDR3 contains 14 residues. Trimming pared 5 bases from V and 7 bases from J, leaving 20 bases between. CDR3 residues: CSVRLDGSIGTQYF. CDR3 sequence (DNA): TGCAGCGTTCGATTAGACGGGAGCATCGGGACCCAGTACTTC. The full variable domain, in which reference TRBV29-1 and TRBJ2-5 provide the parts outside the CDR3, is SAVISQKPSRDICQRGTSLTIQCQVDSQVTMMFWYRQQPGQSLTLIATANQGSEATYESGFVIDKFPISRPNLTFSTLTVSNMSPEDSSIYLCSVRLDGSIGTQYFGPGTRLLVL.

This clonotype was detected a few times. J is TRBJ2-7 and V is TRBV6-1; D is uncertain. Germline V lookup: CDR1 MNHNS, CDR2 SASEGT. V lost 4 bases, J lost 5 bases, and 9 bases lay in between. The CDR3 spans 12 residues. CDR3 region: CASSVLEDEQYV. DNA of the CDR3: TGTGCCAGCAGTGTCCTCGAAGACGAGCAGTACGTC.

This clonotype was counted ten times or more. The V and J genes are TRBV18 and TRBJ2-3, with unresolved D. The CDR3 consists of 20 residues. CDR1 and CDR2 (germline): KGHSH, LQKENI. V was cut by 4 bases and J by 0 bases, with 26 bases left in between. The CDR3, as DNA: TGTGCCAGCTCACGTTGGGGATTGGTTGGATACACAACCAGCACAGATACGCAGTATTTT. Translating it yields CASSRWGLVGYTTSTDTQYF.

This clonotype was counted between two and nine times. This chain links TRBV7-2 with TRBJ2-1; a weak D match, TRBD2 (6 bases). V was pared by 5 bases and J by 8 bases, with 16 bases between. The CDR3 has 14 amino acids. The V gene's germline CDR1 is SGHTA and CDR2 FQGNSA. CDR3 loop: CASSRAQLADEQFF. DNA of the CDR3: TGTGCCAGCAGCCGAGCTCAACTAGCAGATGAGCAGTTCTTC.

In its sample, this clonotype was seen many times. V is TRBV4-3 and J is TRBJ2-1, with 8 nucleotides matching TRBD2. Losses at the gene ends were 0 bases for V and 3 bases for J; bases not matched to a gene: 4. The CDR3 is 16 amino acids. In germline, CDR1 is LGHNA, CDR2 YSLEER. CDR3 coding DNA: TGCGCCAGCAGCCAAGACGGGGGGGCCGGCTACAATGAGCAGTTCTTC. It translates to CASSQDGGAGYNEQFF.

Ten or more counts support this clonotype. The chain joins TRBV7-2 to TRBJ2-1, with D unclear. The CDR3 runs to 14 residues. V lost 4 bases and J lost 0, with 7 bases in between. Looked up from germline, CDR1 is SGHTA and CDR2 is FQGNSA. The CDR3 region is CASSSTHSYNEQFF. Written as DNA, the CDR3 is TGTGCCAGCAGCTCAACACACTCCTACAATGAGCAGTTCTTC.

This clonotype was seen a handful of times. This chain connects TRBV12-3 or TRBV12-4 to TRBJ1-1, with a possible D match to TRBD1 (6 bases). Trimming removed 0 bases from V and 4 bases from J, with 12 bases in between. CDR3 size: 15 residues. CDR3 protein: CASSLATGHLTEAFF. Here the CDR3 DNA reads TGTGCCAGCAGTTTAGCTACGGGACACCTCACTGAAGCTTTCTTT.

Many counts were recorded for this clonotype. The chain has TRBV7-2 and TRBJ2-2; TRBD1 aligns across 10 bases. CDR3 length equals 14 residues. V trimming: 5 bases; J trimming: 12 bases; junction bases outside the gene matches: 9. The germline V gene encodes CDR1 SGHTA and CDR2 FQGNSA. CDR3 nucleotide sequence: TGTGCCAGCAGCCCTGGGACAGGGGATAAGAAGCTGTTTTTT. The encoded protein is CASSPGTGDKKLFF.

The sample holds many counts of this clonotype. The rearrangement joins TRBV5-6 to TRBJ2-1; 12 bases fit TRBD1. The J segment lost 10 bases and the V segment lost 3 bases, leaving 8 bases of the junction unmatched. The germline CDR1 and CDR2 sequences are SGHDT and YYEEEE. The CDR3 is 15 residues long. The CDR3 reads CASSWGQGALGEQFF. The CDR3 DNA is TGTGCCAGCAGCTGGGGACAGGGGGCCCTCGGAGAGCAGTTCTTC.

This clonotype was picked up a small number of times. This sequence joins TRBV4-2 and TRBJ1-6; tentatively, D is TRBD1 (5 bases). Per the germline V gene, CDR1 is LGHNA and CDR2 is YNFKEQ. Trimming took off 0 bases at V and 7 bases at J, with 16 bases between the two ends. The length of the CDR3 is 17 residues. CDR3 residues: CASSQDEGQAGNSPLHF. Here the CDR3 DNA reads TGTGCCAGCAGCCAAGATGAGGGGCAGGCAGGGAATTCACCCCTCCACTTT.

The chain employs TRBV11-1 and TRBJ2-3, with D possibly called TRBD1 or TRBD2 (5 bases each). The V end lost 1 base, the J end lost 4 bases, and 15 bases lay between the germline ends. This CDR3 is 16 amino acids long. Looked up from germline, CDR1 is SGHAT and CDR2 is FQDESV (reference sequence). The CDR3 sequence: CASSLGDLWSADTQYF. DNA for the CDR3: TGTGCCAGCAGCTTAGGGGACCTGTGGTCCGCAGATACGCAGTATTTT. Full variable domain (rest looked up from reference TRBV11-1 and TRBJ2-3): EAEVAQSPRYKITEKSQAVAFWCDPISGHATLYWYRQILGQGPELLVQFQDESVVDDSQLPKDRFSAERLKGVDSTLKIQPAELGDSAMYLCASSLGDLWSADTQYFGPGTRLTVL.